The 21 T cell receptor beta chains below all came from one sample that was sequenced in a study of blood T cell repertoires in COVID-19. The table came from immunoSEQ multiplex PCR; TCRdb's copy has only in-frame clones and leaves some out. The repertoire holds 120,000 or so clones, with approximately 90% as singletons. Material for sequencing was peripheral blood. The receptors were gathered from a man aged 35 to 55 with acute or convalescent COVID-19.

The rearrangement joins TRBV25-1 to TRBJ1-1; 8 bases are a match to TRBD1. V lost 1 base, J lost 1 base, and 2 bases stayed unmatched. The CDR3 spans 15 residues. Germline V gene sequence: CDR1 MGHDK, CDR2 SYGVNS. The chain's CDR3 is CASSESGTGNTEAFF. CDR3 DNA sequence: TGTGCCAGCAGTGAATCCGGGACAGGGAACACTGAAGCTTTCTTT.

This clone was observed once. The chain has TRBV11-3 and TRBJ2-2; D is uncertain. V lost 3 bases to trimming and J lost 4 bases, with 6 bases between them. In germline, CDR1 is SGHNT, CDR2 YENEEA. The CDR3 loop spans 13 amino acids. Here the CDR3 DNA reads TGTGCCAGCAGCTTTAAGAGCACCGGGGAGCTGTTTTTT. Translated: CASSFKSTGELFF. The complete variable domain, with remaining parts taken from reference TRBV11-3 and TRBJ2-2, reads EAGVVQSPRYKIIEKKQPVAFWCNPISGHNTLYWYLQNLGQGPELLIRYENEEAVDDSQLPKDRFSAERLKGVDSTLKIQPAELGDSAVYLCASSFKSTGELFFGEGSRLTVL.

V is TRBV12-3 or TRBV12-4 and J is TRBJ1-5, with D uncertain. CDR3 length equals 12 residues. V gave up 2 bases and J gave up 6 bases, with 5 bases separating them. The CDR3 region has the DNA TGTGCCAGCAGTTTAAGCCGTCAGCCCCAGCATTTT. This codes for CASSLSRQPQHF.

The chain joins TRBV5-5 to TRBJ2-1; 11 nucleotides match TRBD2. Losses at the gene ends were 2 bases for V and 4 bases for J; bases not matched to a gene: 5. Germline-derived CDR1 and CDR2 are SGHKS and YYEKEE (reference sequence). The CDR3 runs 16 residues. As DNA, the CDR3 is TGTGCCAGCAGCTTTAGCGGGGGGGCATTGTACAATGAGCAGTTCTTC. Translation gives CASSFSGGALYNEQFF.

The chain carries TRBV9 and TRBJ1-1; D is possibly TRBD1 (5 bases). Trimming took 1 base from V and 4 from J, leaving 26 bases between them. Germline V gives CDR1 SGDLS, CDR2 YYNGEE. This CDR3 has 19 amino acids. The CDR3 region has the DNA TGTGCCAGCAGCGTATCGACCGGGACTCAAGGGAAGCGGGGCACTGAAGCTTTCTTT. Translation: CASSVSTGTQGKRGTEAFF. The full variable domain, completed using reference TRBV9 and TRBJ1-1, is DSGVTQTPKHLITATGQRVTLRCSPRSGDLSVYWYQQSLDQGLQFLIQYYNGEERAKGNILERFSAQQFPDLHSELNLSSLELGDSALYFCASSVSTGTQGKRGTEAFFGQGTRLTVV.

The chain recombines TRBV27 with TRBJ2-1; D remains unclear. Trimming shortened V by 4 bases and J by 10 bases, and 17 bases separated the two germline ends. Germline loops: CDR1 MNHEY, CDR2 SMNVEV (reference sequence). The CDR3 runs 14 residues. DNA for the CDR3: TGTGCCAGCAGTTCCCCGGGTAGAAGCCAAGAGCAGTTCTTC. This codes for CASSSPGRSQEQFF.

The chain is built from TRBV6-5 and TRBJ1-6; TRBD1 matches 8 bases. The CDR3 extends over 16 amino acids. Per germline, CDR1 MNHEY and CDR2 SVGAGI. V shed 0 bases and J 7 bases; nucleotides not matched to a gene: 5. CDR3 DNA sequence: TGTGCCAGCAGTTACTCGCCAGGGGGCAGGAATTCACCCCTCCACTTT. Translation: CASSYSPGGRNSPLHF.

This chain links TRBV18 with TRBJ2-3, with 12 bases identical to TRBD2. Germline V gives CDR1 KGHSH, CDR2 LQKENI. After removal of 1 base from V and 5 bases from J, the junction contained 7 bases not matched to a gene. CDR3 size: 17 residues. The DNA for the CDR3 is TGTGCCAGCTCACCACGTAGACTAGCGGGGGCGGTAGATACGCAGTATTTT. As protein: CASSPRRLAGAVDTQYF.

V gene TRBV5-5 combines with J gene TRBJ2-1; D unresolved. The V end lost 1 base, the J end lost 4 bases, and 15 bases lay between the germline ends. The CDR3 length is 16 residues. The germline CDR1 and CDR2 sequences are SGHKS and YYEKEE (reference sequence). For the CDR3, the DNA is TGTGCCAGCAGCTTGTTCTTAGGTCGGGTTTACAATGAGCAGTTCTTC. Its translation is CASSLFLGRVYNEQFF.

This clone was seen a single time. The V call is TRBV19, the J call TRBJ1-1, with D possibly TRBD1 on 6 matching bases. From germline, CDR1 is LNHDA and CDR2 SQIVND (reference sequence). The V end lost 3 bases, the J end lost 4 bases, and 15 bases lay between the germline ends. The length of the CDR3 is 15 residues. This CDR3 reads CASSMNHRVGTEAFF. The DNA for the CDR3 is TGTGCCAGTAGTATGAACCACAGGGTGGGCACTGAAGCTTTCTTT.

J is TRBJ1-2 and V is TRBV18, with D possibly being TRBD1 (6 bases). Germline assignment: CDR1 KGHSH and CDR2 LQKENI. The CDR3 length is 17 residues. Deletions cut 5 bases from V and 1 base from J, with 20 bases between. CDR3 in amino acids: CASSSGAAGAYNYGYTF. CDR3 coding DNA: TGTGCCAGCTCATCTGGGGCCGCAGGGGCCTATAACTATGGCTACACCTTC.

The CDR3 loop is CAWSGDTPGTYNEQFF. The CDR3 bases are TGTGCCTGGAGTGGCGACACCCCCGGGACTTACAATGAGCAGTTCTTC. The chain links TRBV30 to TRBJ2-1; a weak D match, TRBD2 (6 bases). Germline V gene data show CDR1 as GTSNPN and CDR2 as SVGIG (reference sequence). V lost 1 base, J lost 4 bases, and 17 bases lay in between. The CDR3 extends over 16 amino acids. Complete variable domain (other parts from reference TRBV30 and TRBJ2-1): SQTIHQWPATLVQPVGSPLSLECTVEGTSNPNLYWYRQAAGRGLQLLFYSVGIGQISSEVPQNLSASRPQDRQFILSSKKLLLSDSGFYLCAWSGDTPGTYNEQFFGPGTRLTVL.

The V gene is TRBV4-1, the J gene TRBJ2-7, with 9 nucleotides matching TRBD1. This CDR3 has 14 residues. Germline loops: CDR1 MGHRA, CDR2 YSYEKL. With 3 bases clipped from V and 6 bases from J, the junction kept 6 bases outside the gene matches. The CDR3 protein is CASSQRTGELEQYF. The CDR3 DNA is TGCGCCAGCAGCCAGAGGACAGGGGAACTCGAGCAGTACTTC.

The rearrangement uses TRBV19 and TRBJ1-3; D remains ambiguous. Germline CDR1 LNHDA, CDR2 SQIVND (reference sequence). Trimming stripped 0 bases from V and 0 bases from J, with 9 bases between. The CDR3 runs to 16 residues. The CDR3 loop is CASSIEHIVSGNTIYF. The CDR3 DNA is TGTGCCAGTAGTATAGAGCACATCGTCTCTGGAAACACCATATATTTT. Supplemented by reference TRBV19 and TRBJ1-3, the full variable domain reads DGGITQSPKYLFRKEGQNVTLSCEQNLNHDAMYWYRQDPGQGLRLIYYSQIVNDFQKGDIAEGYSVSREKKESFPLTVTSAQKNPTAFYLCASSIEHIVSGNTIYFGEGSWLTVV.

In DNA form, the CDR3 reads TGTGCCAGCAGCCAAGGTGTCATACGGGAGTCCGAGCAGTACTTC. Translating gives CASSQGVIRESEQYF. V and J are TRBV3-1 (or the pseudogene TRBV3-2) and TRBJ2-7; possible D gene TRBD2, 6 bases. V shed 1 base and J shed 6 bases, with 16 bases lying between them. Germline assignment: CDR1 LGHDT and CDR2 YNNKEL (reference sequence). CDR3 size: 15 residues.

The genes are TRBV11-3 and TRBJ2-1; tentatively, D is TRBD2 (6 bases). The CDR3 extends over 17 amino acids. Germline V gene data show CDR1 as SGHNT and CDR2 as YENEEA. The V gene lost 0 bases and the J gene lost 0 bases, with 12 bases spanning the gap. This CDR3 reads CASSLEFGGSSYNEQFF. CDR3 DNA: TGTGCCAGCAGCTTAGAGTTCGGGGGTAGCTCCTACAATGAGCAGTTCTTC.

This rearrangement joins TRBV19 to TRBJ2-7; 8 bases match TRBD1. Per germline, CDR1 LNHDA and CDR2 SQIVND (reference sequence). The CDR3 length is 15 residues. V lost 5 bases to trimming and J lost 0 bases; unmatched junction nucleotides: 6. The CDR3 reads CASSDRDRSSYEQYF. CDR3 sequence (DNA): TGTGCCAGTAGTGACCGGGACAGGAGCTCCTACGAGCAGTACTTC.

Here the CDR3 DNA reads TGCGCCAGCAGCTTGGGAGTTTCGGGAGGGCAGCCCCAGCATTTT. Its translation: CASSLGVSGGQPQHF. This chain links TRBV5-1 with TRBJ1-5, with no clear D. Germline loops: CDR1 SGHRS, CDR2 YFSETQ. V lost 0 bases and J lost 7, with 14 bases in between. The CDR3 is made up of 15 amino acids.

CDR3: CASSPSAGPYNEQFF. CDR3 sequence (DNA): TGTGCCAGCTCACCATCCGCGGGGCCATACAATGAGCAGTTCTTC. The V and J genes are TRBV18 and TRBJ2-1; D is perhaps TRBD2 (6 bases). Between the trimmed V and J ends, which lost 2 bases and 4 bases, there was a span of 12 bases. The CDR3 consists of 15 residues. Germline-derived CDR1 and CDR2 are KGHSH and LQKENI.

For the CDR3, the DNA is TGTGCCAGCAGTGTGACTATGAACACTGAAGCTTTCTTT. This translates into CASSVTMNTEAFF. V usage is TRBV6-4 and J usage is TRBJ1-1; D ambiguous. Germline CDR1 reads MRHNA; CDR2 reads SNTAGT. The V end lost 4 bases, the J end lost 0 bases, and 6 bases lay between the germline ends. The CDR3 totals 13 residues.

The CDR3 DNA is TGTGCCAGCAGTGAAGTCGGCTCCTACAATGAGCAGTTCTTC. Protein sequence: CASSEVGSYNEQFF. V and J are TRBV2 and TRBJ2-1; D unresolved. Trimming cost V 1 base and J 0 bases, with 4 bases left between them. The CDR3 is made up of 14 amino acids. Per germline, CDR1 SNHLY and CDR2 FYNNEI.